The source of this T cell receptor (beta chain) is a study of radiotherapy plus CTLA-4 blockade in lung cancer. Across the whole study: Objective response was observed in roughly 20% of patients, and disease control in 31%.

Points from the study as a whole: It was early blood T cell clone dynamics, with interferon-beta, that reportedly best predicted response. There was expansion of tumor-derived TCR clones in blood after radiotherapy plus ipilimumab.

Concerning this clone: Its target is not known.

The length of the CDR3 is 15 residues. V shed 1 base, J shed 2 bases, and the junction held 3 bases outside the gene matches. The germline CDR1 and CDR2 sequences are SGHRS and YFSETQ. Method: immunoSEQ multiplex PCR; TCRdb's copy keeps in-frame clones and lacks some. The sample holds roughly 66,000 clones, around 83% seen once. Sequenced material: peripheral blood, taken from a patient treated with radiotherapy plus ipilimumab. This chain connects TRBV5-1 to TRBJ1-3, with TRBD1 identical over 7 bases. The sequence was obtained from a human donor with non-small cell lung cancer who had a partial response to radiotherapy plus ipilimumab. The CDR3, as DNA: TGCGCCAGCAGCTTGCCGACAGGGACTGGAAACACCATATATTTT. This encodes CASSLPTGTGNTIYF.